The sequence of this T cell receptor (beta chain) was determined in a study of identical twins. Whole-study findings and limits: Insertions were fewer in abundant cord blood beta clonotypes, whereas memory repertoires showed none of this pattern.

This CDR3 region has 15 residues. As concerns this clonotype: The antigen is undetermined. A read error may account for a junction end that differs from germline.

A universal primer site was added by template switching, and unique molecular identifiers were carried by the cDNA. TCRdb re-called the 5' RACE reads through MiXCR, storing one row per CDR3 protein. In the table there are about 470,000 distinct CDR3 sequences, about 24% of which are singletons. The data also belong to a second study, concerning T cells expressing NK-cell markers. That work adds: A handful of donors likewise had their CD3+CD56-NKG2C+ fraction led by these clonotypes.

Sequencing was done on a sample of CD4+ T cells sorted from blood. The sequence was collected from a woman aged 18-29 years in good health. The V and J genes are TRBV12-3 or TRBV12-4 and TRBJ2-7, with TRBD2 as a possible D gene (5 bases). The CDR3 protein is CTSSLLAGSSYEQYF. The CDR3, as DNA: TGTACCAGCAGTTTACTTGCGGGCAGCTCCTACGAGCAGTACTTC.